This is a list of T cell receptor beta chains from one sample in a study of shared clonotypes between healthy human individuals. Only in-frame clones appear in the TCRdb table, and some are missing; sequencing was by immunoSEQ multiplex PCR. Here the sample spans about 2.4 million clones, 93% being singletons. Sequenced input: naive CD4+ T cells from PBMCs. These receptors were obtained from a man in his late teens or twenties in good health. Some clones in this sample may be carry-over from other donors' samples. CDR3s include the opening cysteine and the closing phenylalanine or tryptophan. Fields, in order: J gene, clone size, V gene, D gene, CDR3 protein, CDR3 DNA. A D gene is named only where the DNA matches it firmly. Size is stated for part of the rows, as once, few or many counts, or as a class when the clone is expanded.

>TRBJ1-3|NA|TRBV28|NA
CASSLGGSGNTIYF
TGTGCCAGCAGTCTAGGCGGCTCTGGAAACACCATATATTTT
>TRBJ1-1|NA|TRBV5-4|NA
CASSLEMGNTEAFF
TGTGCCAGCAGCCTGGAGATGGGGAACACTGAAGCTTTCTTT
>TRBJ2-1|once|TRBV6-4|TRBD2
CASSDAPGGMYNEQFF
TGTGCCAGCAGTGACGCCCCGGGGGGGATGTACAATGAGCAGTTCTTC
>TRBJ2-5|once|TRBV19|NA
CASSIGWRETQYF
TGTGCCAGTAGTATAGGCTGGCGAGAGACCCAGTACTTC
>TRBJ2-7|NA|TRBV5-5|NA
CASSPYRTYEQYF
TGTGCCAGCAGCCCGTACAGGACCTACGAGCAGTACTTC
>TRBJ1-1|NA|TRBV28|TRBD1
CASPRGKTGVIEKAFF
TGTGCCAGCCCAAGGGGGAAGACAGGGGTGATTGAAAAAGCTTTCTTT
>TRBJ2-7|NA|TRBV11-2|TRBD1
CASSLRSYAGQGSYEQYF
TGTGCCAGCAGCTTACGTTCATATGCGGGACAGGGCTCCTACGAGCAGTACTTC
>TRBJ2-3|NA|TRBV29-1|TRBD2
CSVTGTSGSTDTQYF
TGCAGCGTGACGGGGACTAGCGGTTCCACAGATACGCAGTATTTT
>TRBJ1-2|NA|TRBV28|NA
CASRGLTDTNYGYTF
TGTGCCAGCAGGGGTTTGACGGATACCAACTATGGCTACACCTTC
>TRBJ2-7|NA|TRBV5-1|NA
CASSLALSDYEQYF
TGCGCCAGCAGCTTGGCCCTTTCGGACTACGAGCAGTACTTC
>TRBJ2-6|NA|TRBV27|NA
CASSFYSGANVLTF
TGTGCCAGCAGTTTTTACTCTGGGGCCAACGTCCTGACTTTC
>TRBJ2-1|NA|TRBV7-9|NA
CASSLRGSSYNEQFF
TGTGCCAGCAGCTTGAGAGGGAGCTCCTACAATGAGCAGTTCTTC
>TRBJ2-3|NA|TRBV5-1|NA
CASSLGASGNTDTQYF
TGCGCCAGCAGCTTGGGAGCGAGCGGAAACACAGATACGCAGTATTTT
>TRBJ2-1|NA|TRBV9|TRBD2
CASSVASGTYNEQFF
TGTGCCAGCAGCGTAGCTAGCGGGACTTACAATGAGCAGTTCTTC
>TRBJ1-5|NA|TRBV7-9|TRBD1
CASSFTGGGNQPQHF
TGTGCCAGCAGCTTCACAGGGGGCGGCAATCAGCCCCAGCATTTT
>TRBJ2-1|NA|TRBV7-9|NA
CASSFMGVTYNEQFF
TGTGCCAGCAGCTTTATGGGGGTCACCTACAATGAGCAGTTCTTC
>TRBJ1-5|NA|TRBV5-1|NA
CASSLDGGSQPQHF
TGCGCCAGCAGCTTGGACGGAGGATCCCAGCCCCAGCATTTT
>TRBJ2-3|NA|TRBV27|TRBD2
CASSLGNSREGPDTQYF
TGTGCCAGCAGTTTAGGTAATTCGCGGGAGGGCCCAGATACGCAGTATTTT
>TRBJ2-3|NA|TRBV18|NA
CASSPRNQGGTDTQYF
TGTGCCAGCTCACCACGTAATCAAGGTGGGACAGATACGCAGTATTTT
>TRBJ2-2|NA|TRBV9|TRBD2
CASSQGGRAQGELFF
TGTGCCAGCAGTCAGGGCGGGAGGGCGCAGGGGGAGCTGTTTTTT
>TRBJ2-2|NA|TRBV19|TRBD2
CASRLAANTGELFF
TGTGCCAGTAGGCTAGCGGCGAACACCGGGGAGCTGTTTTTT
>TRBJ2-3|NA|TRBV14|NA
CASSQVQEGTQYF
TGTGCCAGCAGCCAGGTACAGGAAGGCACGCAGTATTTT
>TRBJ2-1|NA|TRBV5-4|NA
CASSRRDSSYNEQFF
TGTGCCAGCAGCCGGCGGGATAGCTCCTACAATGAGCAGTTCTTC
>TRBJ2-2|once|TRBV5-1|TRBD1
CASSLVRQGRNTGELFF
TGCGCCAGCAGCTTGGTCCGACAGGGGCGGAACACCGGGGAGCTGTTTTTT
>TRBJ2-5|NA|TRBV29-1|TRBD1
CSVRGQGETQYF
TGCAGCGTTCGTGGACAGGGAGAGACCCAGTACTTC
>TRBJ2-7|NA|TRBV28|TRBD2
CASSLTSGSVSYEQYF
TGTGCCAGCAGTTTGACTAGCGGGAGTGTCTCCTACGAGCAGTACTTC
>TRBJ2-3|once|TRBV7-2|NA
CASSLSGTGIPDTQYF
TGTGCCAGCAGCTTAAGCGGGACAGGTATCCCAGATACGCAGTATTTT
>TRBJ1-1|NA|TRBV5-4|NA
CASSLGVGTEAFF
TGTGCCAGCAGCTTGGGGGTGGGCACTGAAGCTTTCTTT
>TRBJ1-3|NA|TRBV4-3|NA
CASSQEWGRRNTIYF
TGCGCCAGCAGCCAAGAGTGGGGCAGGAGAAACACCATATATTTT
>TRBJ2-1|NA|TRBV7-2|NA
CASSSRRTDNEQFF
TGTGCCAGCAGCTCCCGACGCACAGACAATGAGCAGTTCTTC
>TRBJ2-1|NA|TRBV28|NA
CASQRGGHLGLDEQFF
TGTGCCAGCCAGCGAGGAGGACACCTAGGTTTGGATGAGCAGTTCTTC
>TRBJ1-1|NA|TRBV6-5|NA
CASTGRGTEAFF
TGTGCCAGCACCGGAAGGGGCACTGAAGCTTTCTTT
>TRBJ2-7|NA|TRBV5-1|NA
CASSLLEGGPYEQYF
TGCGCCAGCAGCTTGTTGGAGGGAGGCCCCTACGAGCAGTACTTC
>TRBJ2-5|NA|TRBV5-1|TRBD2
CASSLQPTSGQETQYF
TGCGCCAGCAGCTTACAACCGACTAGCGGGCAAGAGACCCAGTACTTC
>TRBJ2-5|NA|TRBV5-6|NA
CASSLVVGDETQYF
TGTGCCAGCAGCTTGGTCGTGGGAGACGAGACCCAGTACTTC
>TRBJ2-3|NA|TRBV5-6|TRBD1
CASSVWPGQGADTQYF
TGTGCCAGCAGCGTATGGCCGGGACAGGGGGCGGATACGCAGTATTTT
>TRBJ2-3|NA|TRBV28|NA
CASSGPGRDTQYF
TGTGCCAGCAGTGGTCCGGGTAGAGATACGCAGTATTTT
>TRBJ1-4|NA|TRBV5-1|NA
CASSLDWTGREKLFF
TGCGCCAGCAGCTTAGATTGGACGGGGCGAGAAAAACTGTTTTTT
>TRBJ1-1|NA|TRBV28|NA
CASSEGLAARF
TGTGCCAGCAGTGAGGGCCTCGCGGCCCGTTTT
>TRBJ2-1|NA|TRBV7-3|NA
CASSGSNEQFF
TGTGCCAGCAGCGGCTCCAATGAGCAGTTCTTC
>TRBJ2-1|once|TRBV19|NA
CASRRRGRNNEQFF
TGTGCCAGCAGAAGGCGGGGGCGAAACAATGAGCAGTTCTTC
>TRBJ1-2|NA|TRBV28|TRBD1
CASSGTGGGLGYTF
TGTGCCAGCAGCGGGACAGGGGGAGGTCTTGGCTACACCTTC
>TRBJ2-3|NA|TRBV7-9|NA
CASTSSRGSTDTQYF
TGTGCCAGCACGTCTTCTAGGGGGAGCACAGATACGCAGTATTTT
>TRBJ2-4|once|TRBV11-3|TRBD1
CASSAGQGQKNIQYF
TGTGCCAGCAGCGCAGGACAGGGGCAAAAAAACATTCAGTACTTC
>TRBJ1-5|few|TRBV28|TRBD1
CASSKQGAPGNQPQHF
TGTGCCAGCAGTAAACAGGGGGCCCCCGGCAATCAGCCCCAGCATTTT
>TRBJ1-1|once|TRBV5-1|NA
CASSLEAGAANTEAFF
TGCGCCAGCAGCTTGGAGGCAGGGGCAGCCAACACTGAAGCTTTCTTT
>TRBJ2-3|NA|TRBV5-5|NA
CASNPTSTDTQYF
TGTGCCAGCAACCCAACGAGCACAGATACGCAGTATTTT
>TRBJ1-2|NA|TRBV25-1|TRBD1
CASTLTGDYGYTF
TGTGCCAGCACCCTAACAGGGGACTATGGCTACACCTTC
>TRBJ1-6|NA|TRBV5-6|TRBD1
CASSFRTGGSNSPLHF
TGTGCCAGCAGCTTTAGGACAGGCGGTTCCAATTCACCCCTCCACTTT